This T cell receptor beta chain was captured by sequencing in a study of CD8+ T cells in alopecia areata. Study information: Tofacitinib administration to treated patients was oral, at 5 to 10 mg twice daily.

General study findings and limits: Patients shared TCRs less clearly than mice did, possibly owing to HLA.

This clone has just a few counts. The target antigen is unknown. Germline CDR1 and CDR2: SEHNR and FQNEAQ (reference sequence). Germline trimming cut 5 bases from V and 2 bases from J; bases unmatched to any gene: 3. The length of the CDR3 is 15 residues. Following RNA extraction, reverse transcription yielded cDNA that acted as the sequencing template. The table came from immunoSEQ multiplex PCR; TCRdb's copy has only in-frame clones and leaves some out. The sample contains around 160,000 clones, 87% of which appear only once. The receptor was derived from a human donor with alopecia areata. The V call is TRBV7-9, the J call TRBJ2-2, with TRBD2 matching 9 bases. The material was CD8+ T cells sorted from blood, obtained at week 0. The CDR3 DNA reads as TGTGCCAGCAGCCGACTAGCGGAAAACACCGGGGAGCTGTTTTTT. Translated, it gives CASSRLAENTGELFF.